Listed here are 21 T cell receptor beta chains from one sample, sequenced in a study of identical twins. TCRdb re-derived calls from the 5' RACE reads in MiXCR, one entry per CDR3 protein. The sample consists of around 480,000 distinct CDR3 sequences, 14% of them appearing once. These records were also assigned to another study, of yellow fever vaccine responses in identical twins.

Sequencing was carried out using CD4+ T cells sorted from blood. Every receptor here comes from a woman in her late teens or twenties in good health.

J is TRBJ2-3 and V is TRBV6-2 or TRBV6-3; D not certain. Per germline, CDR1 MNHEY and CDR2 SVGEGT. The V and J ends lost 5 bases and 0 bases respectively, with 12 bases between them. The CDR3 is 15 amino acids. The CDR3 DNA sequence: TGTGCCAGCAGTAAACTCCTAGACAGCACAGATACGCAGTATTTT. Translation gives CASSKLLDSTDTQYF.

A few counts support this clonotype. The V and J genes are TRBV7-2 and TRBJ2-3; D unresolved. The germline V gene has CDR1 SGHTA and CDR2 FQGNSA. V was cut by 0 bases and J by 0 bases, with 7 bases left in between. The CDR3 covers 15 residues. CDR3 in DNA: TGTGCCAGCAGCTTAGCTCGGAGTAGCACAGATACGCAGTATTTT. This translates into CASSLARSSTDTQYF.

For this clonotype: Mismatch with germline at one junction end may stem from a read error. As DNA, the CDR3 is TGTGCCAGCACCCAACGCTCGAGACTAGCGACCGAGACCCAGTACTTC. Its protein product is CASTQRSRLATETQYF. The V call is TRBV3-1, the J call TRBJ2-5; 8 nucleotides line up with TRBD2. Looked up from germline, CDR1 is LGHDT and CDR2 is YNNKEL (reference sequence). This CDR3 comprises 16 residues.

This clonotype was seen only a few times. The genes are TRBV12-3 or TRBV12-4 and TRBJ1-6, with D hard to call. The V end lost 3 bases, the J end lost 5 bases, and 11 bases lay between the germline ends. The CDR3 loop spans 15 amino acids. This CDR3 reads CASSFKNLDNSPLHF. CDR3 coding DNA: TGTGCCAGCAGTTTTAAAAACCTTGATAATTCACCCCTCCACTTT.

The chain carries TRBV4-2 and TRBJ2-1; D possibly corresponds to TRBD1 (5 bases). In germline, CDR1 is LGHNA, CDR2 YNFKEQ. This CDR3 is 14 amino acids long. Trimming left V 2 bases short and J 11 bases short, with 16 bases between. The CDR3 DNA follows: TGTGCCAGCAGCCAAAAGGGGCTAGGGGTGAAGCAGTTCTTC. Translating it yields CASSQKGLGVKQFF.

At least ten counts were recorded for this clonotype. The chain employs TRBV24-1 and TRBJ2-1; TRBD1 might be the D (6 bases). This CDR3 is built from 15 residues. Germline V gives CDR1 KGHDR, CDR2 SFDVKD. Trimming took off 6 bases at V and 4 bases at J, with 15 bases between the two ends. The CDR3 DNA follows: TGTGCCACCAGTAAAGAAGGGGGAAAATACAATGAGCAGTTCTTC. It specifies CATSKEGGKYNEQFF.

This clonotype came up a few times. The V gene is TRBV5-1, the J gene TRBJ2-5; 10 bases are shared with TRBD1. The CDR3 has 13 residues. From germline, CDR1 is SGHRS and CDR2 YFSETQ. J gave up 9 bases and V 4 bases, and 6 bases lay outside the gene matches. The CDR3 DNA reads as TGCGCCAGCAGCGACCCGGGACAGGGGTCCCAGTACTTC. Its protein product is CASSDPGQGSQYF. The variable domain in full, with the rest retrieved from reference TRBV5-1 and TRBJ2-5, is KAGVTQTPRYLIKTRGQQVTLSCSPISGHRSVSWYQQTPGQGLQFLFEYFSETQRNKGNFPGRFSGRQFSNSRSEMNVSTLELGDSALYLCASSDPGQGSQYFGPGTRLLVL.

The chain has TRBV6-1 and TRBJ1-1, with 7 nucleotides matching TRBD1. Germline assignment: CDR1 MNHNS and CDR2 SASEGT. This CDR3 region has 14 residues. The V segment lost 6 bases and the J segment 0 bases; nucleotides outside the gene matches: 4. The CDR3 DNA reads TGTGCCAGCAGGCCGGACAGGATGAACACTGAAGCTTTCTTT. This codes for CASRPDRMNTEAFF.

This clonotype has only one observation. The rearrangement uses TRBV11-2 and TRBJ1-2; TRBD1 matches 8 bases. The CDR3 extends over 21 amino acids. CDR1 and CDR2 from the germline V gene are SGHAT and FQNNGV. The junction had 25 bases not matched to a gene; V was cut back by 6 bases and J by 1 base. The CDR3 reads CASRSVRWETDRGFFNYGYTF. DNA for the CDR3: TGTGCCAGCAGATCCGTTCGATGGGAGACAGACAGGGGTTTTTTTAACTATGGCTACACCTTC. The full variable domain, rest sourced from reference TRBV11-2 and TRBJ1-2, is EAGVAQSPRYKIIEKRQSVAFWCNPISGHATLYWYQQILGQGPKLLIQFQNNGVVDDSQLPKDRFSAERLKGVDSTLKIQPAKLEDSAVYLCASRSVRWETDRGFFNYGYTFGSGTRLTVV.

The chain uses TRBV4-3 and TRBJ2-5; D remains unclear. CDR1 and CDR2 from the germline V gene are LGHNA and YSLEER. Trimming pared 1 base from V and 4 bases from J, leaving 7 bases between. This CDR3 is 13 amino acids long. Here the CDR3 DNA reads TGCGCCAGCAGCCAAGTTCTCCGAGAGACCCAGTACTTC. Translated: CASSQVLRETQYF.

The CDR3: CSARNPKPVQGSSTDTQYF. CDR3 coding DNA: TGCAGTGCTAGAAACCCAAAACCCGTACAGGGCTCTAGCACAGATACGCAGTATTTT. The V call is TRBV20-1, the J call TRBJ2-3, with D possibly matching TRBD1 (6 bases). The CDR3 spans 19 residues. CDR1 is DFQATT and CDR2 is SNEGSKA in the germline V gene (reference sequence). V gave up 2 bases and J gave up 0 bases, with 24 bases separating them.

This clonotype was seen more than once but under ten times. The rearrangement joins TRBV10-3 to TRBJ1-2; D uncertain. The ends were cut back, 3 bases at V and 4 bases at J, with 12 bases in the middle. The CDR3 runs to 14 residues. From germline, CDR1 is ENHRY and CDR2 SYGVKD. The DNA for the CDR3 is TGTGCCATCAGTGAAAATACAGCTGTCTATGGCTACACCTTC. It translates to CAISENTAVYGYTF.

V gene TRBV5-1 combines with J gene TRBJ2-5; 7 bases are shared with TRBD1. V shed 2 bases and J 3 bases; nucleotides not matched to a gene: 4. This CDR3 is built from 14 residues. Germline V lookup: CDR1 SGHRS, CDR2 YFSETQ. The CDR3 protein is CASSFSTGEETQYF. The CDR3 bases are TGCGCCAGCAGCTTTTCTACAGGGGAAGAGACCCAGTACTTC. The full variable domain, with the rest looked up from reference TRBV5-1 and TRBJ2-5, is KAGVTQTPRYLIKTRGQQVTLSCSPISGHRSVSWYQQTPGQGLQFLFEYFSETQRNKGNFPGRFSGRQFSNSRSEMNVSTLELGDSALYLCASSFSTGEETQYFGPGTRLLVL.

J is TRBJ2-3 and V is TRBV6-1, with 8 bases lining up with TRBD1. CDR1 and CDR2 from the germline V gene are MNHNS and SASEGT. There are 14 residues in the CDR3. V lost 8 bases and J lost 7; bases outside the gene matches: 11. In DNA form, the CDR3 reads TGTGCCAGCCAAAGGCCAGGGGGCTTCTATACGCAGTATTTT. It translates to CASQRPGGFYTQYF.

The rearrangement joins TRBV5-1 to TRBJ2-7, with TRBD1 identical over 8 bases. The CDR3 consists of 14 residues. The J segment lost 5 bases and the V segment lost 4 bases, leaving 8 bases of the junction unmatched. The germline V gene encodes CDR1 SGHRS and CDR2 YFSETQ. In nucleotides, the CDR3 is TGCGCCAGCAGCCCGAGACAGGGGAGAAACGAGCAGTACTTC. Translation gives CASSPRQGRNEQYF. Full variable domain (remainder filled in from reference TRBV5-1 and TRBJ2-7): KAGVTQTPRYLIKTRGQQVTLSCSPISGHRSVSWYQQTPGQGLQFLFEYFSETQRNKGNFPGRFSGRQFSNSRSEMNVSTLELGDSALYLCASSPRQGRNEQYFGPGTRLTVT.

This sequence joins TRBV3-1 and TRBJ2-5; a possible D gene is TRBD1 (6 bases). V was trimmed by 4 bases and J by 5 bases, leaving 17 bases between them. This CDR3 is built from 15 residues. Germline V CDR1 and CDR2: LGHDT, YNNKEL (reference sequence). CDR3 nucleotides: TGTGCCAGCAGCCTAACCACAGGGAGTTCGGAGACCCAGTACTTC. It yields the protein CASSLTTGSSETQYF.

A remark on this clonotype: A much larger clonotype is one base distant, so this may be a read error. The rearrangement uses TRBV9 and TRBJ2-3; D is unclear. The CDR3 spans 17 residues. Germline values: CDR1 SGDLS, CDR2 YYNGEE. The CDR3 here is CASIVYGSEGSTDTQYF. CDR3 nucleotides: TGTGCCAGCATCGTATATGGGTCAGAAGGAAGTACAGATACGCAGTATTTT.

The CDR3: CASGQTTPGLVSSTDTQYF. CDR3 nucleotides: TGTGCCAGCGGCCAGACGACTCCGGGACTCGTATCAAGCACAGATACGCAGTATTTT. The rearrangement links TRBV25-1 to TRBJ2-3, with D possibly matching TRBD2 (6 bases). The CDR3 spans 19 residues. The ends were cut back, 8 bases at V and 0 bases at J, with 27 bases in the middle. CDR1 is MGHDK, CDR2 SYGVNS, per germline.

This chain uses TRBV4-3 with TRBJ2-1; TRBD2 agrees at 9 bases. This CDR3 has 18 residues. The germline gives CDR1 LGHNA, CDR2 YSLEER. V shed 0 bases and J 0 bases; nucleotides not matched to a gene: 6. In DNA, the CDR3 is TGCGCCAGCAGCCAAGACTTAGGACTAGCGAGCTCCTACAATGAGCAGTTCTTC. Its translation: CASSQDLGLASSYNEQFF.

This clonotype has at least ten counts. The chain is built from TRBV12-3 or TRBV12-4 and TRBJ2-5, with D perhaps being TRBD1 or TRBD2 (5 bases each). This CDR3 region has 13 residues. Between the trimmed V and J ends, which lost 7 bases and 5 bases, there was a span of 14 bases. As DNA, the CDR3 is TGTGCCAGCACCTCGGGACGGAGGGAGACCCAGTACTTC. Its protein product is CASTSGRRETQYF.

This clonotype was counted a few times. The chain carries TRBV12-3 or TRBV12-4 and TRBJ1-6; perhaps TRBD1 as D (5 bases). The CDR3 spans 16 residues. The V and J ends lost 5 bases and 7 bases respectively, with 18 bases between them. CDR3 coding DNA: TGTGCCAGCAGTACCCCATGGGGGTCCGGCAATTCACCCCTCCACTTT. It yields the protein CASSTPWGSGNSPLHF.